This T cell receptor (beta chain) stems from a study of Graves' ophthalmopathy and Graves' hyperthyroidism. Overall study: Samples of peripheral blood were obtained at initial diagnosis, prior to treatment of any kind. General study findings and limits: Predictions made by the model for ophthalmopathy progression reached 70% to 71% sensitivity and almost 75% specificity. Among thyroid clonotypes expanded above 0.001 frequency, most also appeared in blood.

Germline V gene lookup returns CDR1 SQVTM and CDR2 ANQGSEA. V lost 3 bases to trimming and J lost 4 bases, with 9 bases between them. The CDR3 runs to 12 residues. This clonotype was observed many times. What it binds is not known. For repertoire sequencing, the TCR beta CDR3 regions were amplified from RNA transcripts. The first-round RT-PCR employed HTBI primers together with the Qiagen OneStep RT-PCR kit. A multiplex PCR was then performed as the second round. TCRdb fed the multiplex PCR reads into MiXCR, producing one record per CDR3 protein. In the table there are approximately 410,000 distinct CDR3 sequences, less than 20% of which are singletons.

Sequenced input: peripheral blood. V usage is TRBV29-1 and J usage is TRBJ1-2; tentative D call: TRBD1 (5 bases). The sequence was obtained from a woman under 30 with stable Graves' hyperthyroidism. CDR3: CSVDWGGYGYTF. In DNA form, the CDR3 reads TGCAGCGTTGATTGGGGGGGCTATGGCTACACCTTC.